This TCR beta chain stems from a study of T-cell memory formation after mild COVID-19 (dated by TCRdb to the early 2020s). At the level of the whole study: TCR sequence clusters from the two donors were largely donor specific. In two donors, T-cell clones that expanded and contracted after mild COVID-19 were tracked by sequencing TCRalpha and TCRbeta repertoires over time. Two young, previously healthy adult volunteers, one female and one male, were included in the cohort. Broad study findings and their caveats: Only a couple of mild cases were covered by the study, and larger cohorts that include severe cases with pre-infection samples were considered necessary. Contracting CD4+ clones appeared mostly in the CM and EM memory subsets, whereas CD8+ clones were enriched in EMRA. Some responding clones were found in pre-infection memory, which suggests that pre-existing cross-reactive memory T cells took part in the SARS-CoV-2 response. SARS-CoV-2 specificity of the second-wave clones peaking on day 37 was not confirmed. Clones contracting from day 15 to 85 had balanced CD4/CD8 phenotypes, while a second wave expanding from day 15 to 37 was biased towards CD4+.

As encoded in the germline V gene, CDR1 is SGHRS while CDR2 is YFSETQ. Spanning cysteine to phenylalanine, the CDR3 consists of 12 amino acids. Just the 36-base CDR3 DNA is kept, in frame starting at base 1. V lost 0 bases and J lost 4 bases; the stretch between them is 4 bases long. PBMCs were isolated by Ficoll-Paque density gradient centrifugation. In regard to this clonotype: The antigen it recognizes is unknown. Per-nucleotide qualities are absent, and no much larger clonotype sits a single base away.

Sequenced using an Illumina NovaSeq 6000. Using 5'RACE with constant-segment primers, TCRalpha and TCRbeta cDNA libraries were constructed, with sample barcodes and unique molecular identifiers added in the process. RNA was extracted from every sample with Trizol reagent. The libraries were amplified in two PCR steps, and the second step added a second sample barcode and Illumina TruSeq adapters. Sequencing of libraries was performed on an Illumina NovaSeq with 2 x 150 bp paired-end reads. From the authors' description of their analysis: The reads were demultiplexed and collapsed into UMI-guided consensus sequences using migec v1.2.7. With mixcr v2.1.11, UMI consensuses were aligned to TRA and TRB V and J templates and assembled into clonotypes. A clonotype was counted as expanded or contracted only if both edgeR and NoisET called the change significant, with noise models trained on biological replicates. For edgeR calls, the thresholds were a false discovery rate-adjusted p below 0.01 and a log2 fold-change of 1. PCA with hierarchical clustering of max-normalized trajectories of the 1000 most abundant clonotypes was used as exploratory dynamics analysis. Each responding clone was given a CD4 or CD8 phenotype based on the CD4+ and CD8+ repertoires, which had been sequenced separately. TCRdb ran its own pipeline on the public reads, namely fastp trimming at Q25 and MiXCR clone calling, and kept in-frame beta chains. Identical CDR3 protein sequences are pooled into one entry, listed with their most common genes and DNA. The V and J calls and clone size come from TCRdb's table, not from the authors' own analysis. The sample includes approximately 210,000 distinct CDR3 sequences, with 27% observed a single time. Clones ranked in the top ten supply 11% of the sample.

The material sequenced was PBMCs or a T cell subset sorted from them (not recorded which). This sequence originates from an adult woman who had mild COVID-19 (a few samples of this study predate the infection). The sample titles of this study are shuffled in the database, so cell type and time point are left out; the donor was told from shared clones. The sequence links TRBV5-1 to TRBJ1-2; no D gene can be assigned with confidence. This receptor carries the CDR3 CASSLDVYGYTF. Read as DNA, the sequence is TGCGCCAGCAGCTTGGACGTCTATGGCTACACCTTC. The entire variable domain, with the stretches around the CDR3 drawn from the reference TRBV5-1 and TRBJ1-2 proteins, is KAGVTQTPRYLIKTRGQQVTLSCSPISGHRSVSWYQQTPGQGLQFLFEYFSETQRNKGNFPGRFSGRQFSNSRSEMNVSTLELGDSALYLCASSLDVYGYTFGSGTRLTVV.